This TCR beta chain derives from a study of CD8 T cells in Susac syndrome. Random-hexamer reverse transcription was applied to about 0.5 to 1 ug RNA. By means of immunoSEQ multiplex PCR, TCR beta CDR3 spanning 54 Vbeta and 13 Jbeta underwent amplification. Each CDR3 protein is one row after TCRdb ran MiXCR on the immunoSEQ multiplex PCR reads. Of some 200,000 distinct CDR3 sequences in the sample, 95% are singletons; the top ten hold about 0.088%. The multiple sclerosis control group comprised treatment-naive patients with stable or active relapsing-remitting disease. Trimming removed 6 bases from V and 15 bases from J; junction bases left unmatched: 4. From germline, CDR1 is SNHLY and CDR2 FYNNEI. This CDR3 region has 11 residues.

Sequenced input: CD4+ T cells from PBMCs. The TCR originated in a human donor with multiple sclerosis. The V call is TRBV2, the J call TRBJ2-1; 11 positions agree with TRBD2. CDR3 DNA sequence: TGTGCCAGCAGAGTAGCGGGAGGGGGGTTCTTC. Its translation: CASRVAGGGFF.